The next 15 T cell receptor beta chains were all read from a single sample in a study of OX40 agonist ivuxolimab in advanced cancers. TCRdb's copy holds only in-frame clones and misses some; the assay was immunoSEQ multiplex PCR. The sample yields about 110,000 clones, just over 90% seen once. The specimen comprised CD4+ or CD8+ T cells sorted from blood, sampled in a trial of the OX40 agonist ivuxolimab. These receptors originate from an adult with an advanced solid tumor such as melanoma, head and neck, liver or kidney cancer.

The rearrangement uses TRBV14 and TRBJ1-1; TRBD1 might be the D (6 bases). Per the germline V gene, CDR1 is SGHDN and CDR2 is FVKESK. The V end was cut by 6 bases, the J end by 5 bases, with 10 bases between. CDR3 length: 12 residues. The chain's CDR3 is CASRTQGTEAFF. CDR3 sequence (DNA): TGTGCCAGCAGGACCCAGGGGACTGAAGCTTTCTTT.

The gene calls are TRBV19 and TRBJ2-7, with unresolved D. This CDR3 is 13 amino acids long. The V gene's germline CDR1 is LNHDA and CDR2 SQIVND (reference sequence). Trimming removed 2 bases at V and 2 bases at J, with 7 bases between. This CDR3 is CASSIKDPYEQYF. CDR3 bases: TGTGCCAGTAGTATAAAGGATCCCTACGAGCAGTACTTC.

To note about this clone: Distinct nucleotide sequences in the sample also encode this CDR3. The chain has TRBV19 and TRBJ1-5, with D perhaps matching TRBD1 (6 bases). Germline V lookup: CDR1 LNHDA, CDR2 SQIVND (reference sequence). V dropped 3 bases and J dropped 0 bases, with 9 bases sitting between them. The CDR3 runs to 15 residues. The CDR3 DNA reads TGTGCCAGTAGTATCGGACAGAATAGCAATCAGCCCCAGCATTTT. Protein product: CASSIGQNSNQPQHF.

This chain links TRBV5-5 with TRBJ1-4; 8 bases are shared with TRBD1. The V gene's germline CDR1 is SGHKS and CDR2 YYEKEE (reference sequence). The CDR3 extends over 13 amino acids. The ends lost 5 bases at V and 8 bases at J; junction bases unmatched: 5. Here the CDR3 DNA reads TGTGCCAGCAGACTTCGACAGGGGGAAAAACTGTTTTTT. Translating it yields CASRLRQGEKLFF.

CDR3 coding DNA: TGTGCCAGCAGCTTATTTGGCGATAGCAATCAGCCCCAGCATTTT. Encoded protein: CASSLFGDSNQPQHF. This rearrangement joins TRBV7-2 to TRBJ1-5; D not resolved. V dropped 2 bases and J dropped 0 bases, with 8 bases sitting between them. The germline gives CDR1 SGHTA, CDR2 FQGNSA. The CDR3 runs to 15 residues.

The chain carries TRBV27 and TRBJ2-3; TRBD1 is a possible D gene (6 bases). V lost 6 bases to trimming and J lost 4 bases, with 26 bases between them. Germline assignment: CDR1 MNHEY and CDR2 SMNVEV (reference sequence). The CDR3 runs 18 residues. The CDR3 nucleotides read TGTGCCAGCAGCGACTCCAGATTCACCGGGACAAGGCCAGATACGCAGTATTTT. This sequence encodes CASSDSRFTGTRPDTQYF.

The genes are TRBV5-4 and TRBJ1-2; a weak D match, TRBD1 (6 bases). The V end lost 2 bases, the J end lost 4 bases, and 15 bases lay between the germline ends. Germline values: CDR1 SGHNT, CDR2 YYREEE (reference sequence). The CDR3 spans 15 residues. The DNA of the CDR3 is TGTGCCAGCAGCTTAGGGGGAGACAGTGTCTATGGCTACACCTTC. As protein: CASSLGGDSVYGYTF.

V usage is TRBV10-3 and J usage is TRBJ2-1; 8 bases are shared with TRBD2. V dropped 7 bases and J dropped 7; count of bases not matched to a gene: 6. The V gene's germline CDR1 is ENHRY and CDR2 SYGVKD. There are 13 residues in the CDR3. CDR3 coding DNA: TGTGCCATCACCGGGACTAGTACGAATGAGCAGTTCTTC. Translation: CAITGTSTNEQFF.

V usage is TRBV21-1 and J usage is TRBJ2-1; the D call in the table, TRBD1, was not verified against the DNA. TRBV21-1 is a documented pseudogene. The CDR3 extends over 16 amino acids. The CDR3 DNA is TGTGCCAGCAGCAATAGTAGGGACAGGGAAACGAATGAGCAGTTCTTC. This encodes CASSNSRDRETNEQFF.

In its sample, this clone was seen once. The chain carries TRBV7-2 and TRBJ2-2; 14 bases line up with TRBD2. Germline trimming cut 2 bases from V and 4 bases from J; bases unmatched to any gene: 3. The CDR3 totals 17 residues. CDR1 and CDR2 from the germline V gene are SGHTA and FQGNSA. The CDR3 coding sequence is TGTGCCAGCAGCTTACGGACTAGCGGGGGGCCCACCGGGGAGCTGTTTTTT. Protein: CASSLRTSGGPTGELFF.

This chain connects TRBV18 to TRBJ1-1; weak D call: TRBD1 (6 bases). Germline V lookup: CDR1 KGHSH, CDR2 LQKENI. The CDR3 runs to 13 residues. Trimming shortened V by 6 bases and J by 0 bases, and 8 bases separated the two germline ends. The CDR3 coding sequence is TGTGCCAGCTCCGGGGGCATGAACACTGAAGCTTTCTTT. Residues: CASSGGMNTEAFF. Full variable domain (rest looked up from reference TRBV18 and TRBJ1-1): NAGVMQNPRHLVRRRGQEARLRCSPMKGHSHVYWYRQLPEEGLKFMVYLQKENIIDESGMPKERFSAEFPKEGPSILRIQQVVRGDSAAYFCASSGGMNTEAFFGQGTRLTVV.

This clone has only one observation. At one end, the junction sequence differs from germline, possibly due to a read error. This chain joins TRBV7-7 and TRBJ2-5; a weak D match, TRBD2 (5 bases). Germline CDR1 is SSHAT and CDR2 is FNYEAQ (reference sequence). CDR3 size: 15 residues. CDR3 nucleotides: TGTGCTAGCAGCTCCACAACGGGGAACCAAGAGACCCAGTACTTC. Amino acids: CASSSTTGNQETQYF.

The gene calls are TRBV27 and TRBJ1-1; D gene uncertain. The CDR3 sequence is 15 residues long. The V gene lost 5 bases and the J gene lost 1 base, with 14 bases spanning the gap. Germline CDR1 MNHEY, CDR2 SMNVEV (reference sequence). The CDR3 DNA sequence: TGTGCCAGCAGTCCGCCCCCGCCCCAGAACACTGAAGCTTTCTTT. The encoded protein is CASSPPPPQNTEAFF.

The chain links TRBV7-7 to TRBJ2-5; 11 nucleotides agree with TRBD2. The CDR3 covers 17 residues. In germline, CDR1 is SSHAT, CDR2 FNYEAQ (reference sequence). V lost 3 bases, J lost 1 base, and 7 bases stayed unmatched. The CDR3 loop reads CASSLSLAGGIQETQYF. Written as DNA, the CDR3 is TGTGCCAGCAGCTTGAGTCTAGCGGGGGGTATCCAAGAGACCCAGTACTTC.

The chain carries TRBV2 and TRBJ2-7; 7 bases are shared with TRBD1. Looked up from germline, CDR1 is SNHLY and CDR2 is FYNNEI. The J segment lost 2 bases and the V segment lost 5 bases, leaving 3 bases of the junction unmatched. The CDR3 loop spans 13 amino acids. The CDR3 region is CASSMGQTYEQYF. The CDR3 bases are TGTGCCAGCAGTATGGGACAGACCTACGAGCAGTACTTC.